These T cell receptor beta chains were read from a single sample in a study of PD-L1 blockade in urothelial cancer. Clones were sequenced by immunoSEQ multiplex PCR, and TCRdb holds only the in-frame ones, with some missing. The sample includes about 45,000 clones, around 89% of them seen just once. The specimen comprised PBMCs, sampled around atezolizumab (anti-PD-L1) treatment. The receptors here all came from an elderly man with urothelial cancer. CDR3s include the opening cysteine and the closing phenylalanine or tryptophan. The D gene is left open where the match is weak. Some rows mark clone size as missing; the rest say once, few, many or name a class of expanded clone.

>.|TRBV19|.|TRBJ2-1
CASSPLEGLNYNEQFF
TGTGCCAGTAGTCCTTTAGAAGGACTCAATTACAATGAGCAGTTCTTC
>.|TRBV30|.|TRBJ1-5
CAWATNSRSSNQPQHF
TGTGCCTGGGCGACTAACTCGAGGAGTAGCAATCAGCCCCAGCATTTT
>.|TRBV7-8|.|TRBJ2-5
CAIHGGTDSAEETQYF
TGTGCCATACACGGGGGGACGGACAGCGCGGAAGAGACCCAGTACTTC
>TRBD1|TRBV5-6|.|TRBJ1-4
CASSIGQGGEKLFF
TGTGCCAGCAGCATAGGACAGGGAGGTGAAAAACTGTTTTTT
>TRBD1|TRBV6-5|.|TRBJ1-2
CASRDSSNYGYTF
TGTGCCAGCCGGGACAGCTCTAACTATGGCTACACCTTC
>TRBD2|TRBV27|.|TRBJ2-1
CASSPLLAGTIVSYNEQFF
TGTGCCAGCAGTCCCCTACTAGCGGGAACGATTGTATCCTACAATGAGCAGTTCTTC
>.|TRBV30|once|TRBJ1-1
CAWRKGPRTEEAFF
TGTGCCTGGAGGAAGGGCCCTAGGACTGAGGAAGCTTTCTTT
>TRBD2|TRBV10-3|.|TRBJ2-7
CAIRGREDPYEQYF
TGTGCCATCAGGGGGCGGGAGGATCCCTACGAGCAGTACTTC
>.|TRBV7-9|.|TRBJ2-7
CASSLAAGPTREQYF
TGTGCCAGCAGCTTAGCTGCGGGTCCCACCCGCGAGCAGTACTTC
>.|TRBV10-1|few|TRBJ2-2
CASSHPNTGELFF
TGCGCCAGCAGTCATCCGAACACCGGGGAGCTGTTTTTT
>TRBD2|TRBV11-2|.|TRBJ2-5
CASSLELAGVETQYF
TGTGCCAGCAGCTTAGAATTAGCGGGAGTTGAGACCCAGTACTTC
>.|TRBV6-1|once|TRBJ1-1
CASSDGQLISEAFF
TGTGCCAGCAGTGATGGACAGCTTATTTCTGAAGCTTTCTTT
>.|TRBV10-2|.|TRBJ1-5
CASSAWGEESNQPQHF
TGCGCCAGCAGTGCGTGGGGGGAGGAGAGCAATCAGCCCCAGCATTTT
>TRBD1|TRBV7-2|.|TRBJ2-7
CASSSDRGRAEQYF
TGTGCCAGCAGCTCGGACAGGGGGCGAGCAGAGCAGTACTTC
>.|TRBV2|.|TRBJ2-2
CASSLRQTTGELFF
TGTGCCAGCAGTCTCAGACAAACCACCGGGGAGCTGTTTTTT
>TRBD2|TRBV19|.|TRBJ2-1
CASSMSVAGGSGAYNEQFF
TGTGCCAGTAGTATGTCTGTAGCGGGAGGAAGTGGGGCGTACAATGAGCAGTTCTTC
>TRBD1|TRBV5-1|.|TRBJ2-7
CASSLDVGQGTHEQYF
TGCGCCAGCAGCTTGGACGTAGGACAGGGGACCCACGAGCAGTACTTC
>TRBD1|TRBV9|.|TRBJ1-1
CASSGGQLRNTEAFF
TGTGCCAGCAGCGGGGGACAGTTGAGGAACACTGAAGCTTTCTTT
>TRBD1|TRBV2|.|TRBJ1-5
CASSLQGYSNQPQHF
TGTGCCAGCAGCCTACAGGGGTATAGCAATCAGCCCCAGCATTTT
>.|TRBV7-9|.|TRBJ2-1
CASSLQQGAGHNEQFF
TGTGCCAGCAGCTTGCAACAGGGAGCGGGACACAATGAGCAGTTCTTC
>.|TRBV18|.|TRBJ2-1
CASSPSVEYNEQFF
TGTGCCAGCTCACCATCGGTAGAGTACAATGAGCAGTTCTTC
>TRBD1|TRBV10-3|.|TRBJ2-7
CAISELTGGVGEQYF
TGTGCCATCAGTGAGCTTACAGGGGGCGTGGGCGAGCAGTACTTC
>TRBD2|TRBV2|once|TRBJ2-7
CASSVREGYEQYF
TGTGCCAGCAGCGTGCGGGAGGGGTACGAGCAGTACTTC
>.|TRBV19|.|TRBJ2-1
CASRRTATYNEQFF
TGTGCCAGTCGCCGGACTGCTACTTACAATGAGCAGTTCTTC
>TRBD1|TRBV30|.|TRBJ1-3
CAWSAQNRGSGNTIYF
TGTGCCTGGAGTGCCCAAAACAGGGGTTCTGGAAACACCATATATTTT
>.|TRBV20-1|.|TRBJ1-2
CSASYGYTF
TGCAGTGCCTCGTATGGCTACACCTTC
>TRBD1|TRBV7-9|once|TRBJ1-2
CASTITGGYGYTF
TGTGCCAGCACCATAACAGGGGGGTATGGCTACACCTTC
>.|TRBV4-1|.|TRBJ2-3
CASSQGHGAGTDTQYF
TGCGCCAGCAGCCAGGGGCATGGAGCCGGCACAGATACGCAGTATTTT
>TRBD2|TRBV7-8|.|TRBJ2-1
CASSLGRTGLGAYNEQFF
TGTGCCAGCAGCTTAGGACGAACGGGACTAGGGGCCTACAATGAGCAGTTCTTC
>TRBD2|TRBV5-4|.|TRBJ2-2
CASSSLGLAAGELFF
TGTGCCAGCAGCTCACTAGGACTAGCCGCCGGGGAGCTGTTTTTT
>TRBD2|TRBV7-7|once|TRBJ2-1
CASSLGVGTRDEQFF
TGTGCCAGCAGCTTGGGGGTGGGGACTAGGGATGAGCAGTTCTTC
>.|TRBV6-1|.|TRBJ2-3
CASSEPYTQYF
TGTGCCAGCAGTGAACCGTATACGCAGTATTTT
>.|TRBV5-4|.|TRBJ1-1
CASSPRDTEAFF
TGTGCCAGCAGCCCCAGGGATACTGAAGCTTTCTTT
>.|TRBV21-1|.|TRBJ1-1
CASSKEAGLNTEAFF
TGTGCCAGCAGCAAAGAAGCAGGGTTGAACACTGAAGCTTTCTTT
>TRBD1|TRBV6-6|few|TRBJ1-1
CASSYSPGQGSTEAFF
TGTGCCAGCAGTTACTCACCGGGACAGGGTTCCACTGAAGCTTTCTTT
>TRBD2|TRBV19|.|TRBJ2-3
CASSLAGADTQYF
TGTGCCAGTAGTCTCGCGGGAGCAGATACGCAGTATTTT
>.|TRBV27|.|TRBJ1-2
CASSPYGEASYGYTF
TGTGCCAGCAGTCCATACGGGGAAGCTAGCTATGGCTACACCTTC
>TRBD2|TRBV4-1|.|TRBJ2-2
CASSQKRGLDRRTGELFF
TGCGCCAGCAGCCAAAAAAGGGGACTAGACAGAAGGACCGGGGAGCTGTTTTTT
>.|TRBV7-2|.|TRBJ2-1
CASSAYQGYNEQFF
TGTGCCAGCAGCGCATACCAGGGGTACAATGAGCAGTTCTTC
>.|TRBV27|.|TRBJ2-1
CASRPRGGAYNEQFF
TGTGCCAGCAGACCAAGGGGGGGCGCCTACAATGAGCAGTTCTTC
>.|TRBV14|.|TRBJ1-1
CASSPVRGFGTEAFF
TGTGCCAGCAGCCCGGTGAGGGGGTTCGGCACTGAAGCTTTCTTT
>TRBD2|TRBV12-5|once|TRBJ2-5
CASGLSTGTSLTQYF
TGTGCTAGTGGTTTGTCGACCGGGACTAGTCTGACCCAGTACTTC
>.|TRBV6-4|.|TRBJ1-1
CASSDGTLNTEAFF
TGTGCCAGCAGTGATGGGACACTGAACACTGAAGCTTTCTTT
>TRBD1|TRBV5-3|.|TRBJ2-7
CARSSSTVRDRVDEQYF
TGTGCCAGAAGCTCCAGTACCGTGAGGGACAGGGTGGACGAGCAGTACTTC
>TRBD1|TRBV5-1|.|TRBJ1-1
CASSLGGQRTEAFF
TGCGCCAGCAGCTTAGGGGGACAGCGCACTGAAGCTTTCTTT